This T cell receptor (beta chain) was sequenced for a study of blood T cell repertoires in COVID-19. About the study: Some COVID-19 samples were acute and others convalescent; all came from the United States, Italy and Spain. PBMCs, B-cell-depleted T cells, or T cells were the source of the cDNA or gDNA that made up the material.

Per the original methods: Reference gene primer amplification yielded estimated nucleated cell counts. Produced via immunoSEQ multiplex PCR; TCRdb's table is partial and in-frame only. V and J calls and clone size are those listed in that table; D and trimming were worked out from the DNA. The sample yields some 22,000 clones, 80% to 90% seen once. The CDR3 has 12 amino acids. V was trimmed by 2 bases and J by 12 bases, leaving 11 bases between them. Germline V gene sequence: CDR1 SEHNR, CDR2 FQNEAQ (reference sequence). The sequence was obtained from a man between 70 and 80 years old in a cohort sampled during active COVID-19. This sequence joins TRBV7-9 and TRBJ2-1; perhaps TRBD2 as D (6 bases). Sequenced input: peripheral blood. CDR3 DNA sequence: TGTGCCAGCAGCTTATCATCGGGAGTGCAGTTCTTC. It translates to CASSLSSGVQFF.